The 24 T cell receptor beta chains presented below share a single source sample, sequenced in a study of T cell responses to AZD1222 COVID-19 vaccine. TCRdb's table, derived via immunoSEQ multiplex PCR, lists solely in-frame clones and lacks some. The data contain 130,000 or so clones, over 90% of them singletons. Sequencing was performed on peripheral blood, taken on day 0 of AZD1222 vaccination. The origin of the receptors is an adult in good health.

Concerning this clone itself: Other DNA sequences within the sample encode an identical CDR3. The chain uses TRBV27 and TRBJ2-1, with D perhaps matching TRBD2 (5 bases). Trimming cost V 7 bases and J 0 bases, with 10 bases left between them. This CDR3 comprises 14 residues. From germline, CDR1 is MNHEY and CDR2 SMNVEV (reference sequence). CDR3 sequence (DNA): TGTGCCAGCATAAGCGGAAGCTCCTACAATGAGCAGTTCTTC. This gives the protein CASISGSSYNEQFF.

This rearrangement joins TRBV2 to TRBJ2-7; TRBD1 matches 10 bases. The ends lost 7 bases at V and 5 bases at J; junction bases unmatched: 5. The CDR3 is made up of 13 amino acids. Germline CDR1 and CDR2: SNHLY and FYNNEI. The CDR3 spells CASIGTGVDEQYF. CDR3 bases: TGTGCCAGCATAGGGACAGGGGTAGACGAGCAGTACTTC.

V is TRBV18 and J is TRBJ1-4; D remains unclear. Trimming removed 3 bases at V and 0 bases at J, with 11 bases between. There are 16 residues in the CDR3. CDR1 KGHSH and CDR2 LQKENI come from the germline V gene. The CDR3 DNA reads TGTGCCAGCTCACCGGTAAAGACTTCAACTAATGAAAAACTGTTTTTT. Its translation: CASSPVKTSTNEKLFF.

The V gene is TRBV6-2 or TRBV6-3, the J gene TRBJ1-1; D uncertain. The V end was cut by 5 bases, the J end by 4 bases, with 8 bases between. Germline values: CDR1 MNHEY, CDR2 SVGEGT. This CDR3 is 12 amino acids long. CDR3 in amino acids: CASSVPSTEAFF. The CDR3 region has the DNA TGTGCCAGCAGTGTTCCAAGCACTGAAGCTTTCTTT.

J is TRBJ2-3 and V is TRBV2; 9 bases fit TRBD2. V shed 5 bases, J shed 2 bases, and the junction held 14 bases outside the gene matches. CDR1 and CDR2 (germline): SNHLY, FYNNEI. The CDR3 spans 18 residues. The CDR3 here is CASSLSPSGAQYTDTQYF. In DNA form, the CDR3 reads TGTGCCAGCAGTCTATCGCCTAGCGGGGCCCAATACACAGATACGCAGTATTTT.

V gene TRBV28 combines with J gene TRBJ2-1, with D perhaps TRBD2 (6 bases). Germline CDR1 is MDHEN and CDR2 is SYDVKM. This CDR3 is built from 16 residues. V was cut by 3 bases and J by 7 bases, with 19 bases left in between. The CDR3 region is CASSFFSGGTNNEQFF. In DNA, the CDR3 is TGTGCCAGCAGTTTCTTCAGTGGGGGGACGAATAATGAGCAGTTCTTC. Filled out from reference TRBV28 and TRBJ2-1, the complete variable domain reads DVKVTQSSRYLVKRTGEKVFLECVQDMDHENMFWYRQDPGLGLRLIYFSYDVKMKEKGDIPEGYSVSREKKERFSLILESASTNQTSMYLCASSFFSGGTNNEQFFGPGTRLTVL.

Worth noting for this clone: The junction differs from germline at one of its ends, possibly a read error. The chain recombines TRBV7-2 with TRBJ1-6; weak D call: TRBD1 (5 bases). CDR3 length: 12 amino acids. Germline-derived CDR1 and CDR2 are SGHTA and FQGNSA. For the CDR3, the DNA is TGTGCCAGCAGCCACGGCGGGACCCCAGCACAGTTT. It is translated as CASSHGGTPAQF. The entire variable domain, with the rest obtained from reference TRBV7-2 and TRBJ1-6, is as follows: GAGVSQSPSNKVTEKGKDVELRCDPISGHTALYWYRQSLGQGLEFLIYFQGNSAPDKSGLPSDRFSAERTGGSVSTLTIQRTQQEDSAVYLCASSHGGTPAQFGNGTRLTVT.

The chain couples TRBV7-9 to TRBJ1-6; D might be TRBD1 (6 bases). The CDR3 totals 16 residues. Germline V gives CDR1 SEHNR, CDR2 FQNEAQ (reference sequence). V gave up 2 bases and J gave up 10 bases, with 18 bases separating them. The CDR3 sequence is CASSLPGGGPLSPLHF. Here the CDR3 DNA reads TGTGCCAGCAGCTTACCCGGTGGGGGGCCGTTATCACCCCTCCACTTT.

The chain combines TRBV4-2 with TRBJ2-7; possibly TRBD2 for D (6 bases). Per the germline V gene, CDR1 is LGHNA and CDR2 is YNFKEQ. Trimming took 0 bases from V and 7 from J, leaving 19 bases between them. CDR3 length equals 16 residues. This CDR3 is CASSQDPAGPTLEQYF. In nucleotides, the CDR3 is TGTGCCAGCAGCCAAGATCCGGCGGGGCCTACGTTGGAGCAGTACTTC.

V is TRBV6-2 or TRBV6-3 and J is TRBJ2-7, with D maybe TRBD2 (5 bases). V was trimmed by 6 bases and J by 2 bases, leaving 8 bases between them. Per the germline V gene, CDR1 is MNHEY and CDR2 is SVGEGT. There are 12 residues in the CDR3. DNA for the CDR3: TGTGCCAGCAGCAGCGGAACCTACGAGCAGTACTTC. Translated: CASSSGTYEQYF.

The V and J genes are TRBV9 and TRBJ1-2; 11 nucleotides match TRBD1. The V gene's germline CDR1 is SGDLS and CDR2 YYNGEE. The junction had 4 bases not matched to a gene; V was cut back by 0 bases and J by 0 bases. The CDR3 consists of 17 residues. The CDR3 bases are TGTGCCAGCAGCGTAGGGACAGGGGGCCTTTCTAACTATGGCTACACCTTC. As protein: CASSVGTGGLSNYGYTF.

The DNA of the CDR3 is TGTGCCTGGAGTCCGGGACTAGCGGGAGTGGTGCAGTATTTT. Its protein product is CAWSPGLAGVVQYF. The chain links TRBV30 to TRBJ2-3, with 14 nucleotides matching TRBD2. Germline V gene lookup returns CDR1 GTSNPN and CDR2 SVGIG (reference sequence). Trimming cost V 2 bases and J 11 bases; bases outside gene matches: 6. This CDR3 comprises 14 residues.

The CDR3 DNA sequence: TGTGCCAGCAGCCAGGGTCTCTACGAGCAGTACTTC. Amino acid sequence: CASSQGLYEQYF. V usage is TRBV3-1 (or the pseudogene TRBV3-2) and J usage is TRBJ2-7; D unclear. The CDR3 totals 12 residues. CDR1 is LGHDT, CDR2 YNNKEL, per germline (reference sequence). Trimming cost V 3 bases and J 3 bases, with 6 bases left between them.

This chain links TRBV6-5 with TRBJ2-5; tentatively, D is TRBD1 (5 bases). This CDR3 region has 11 residues. V lost 8 bases, J lost 5 bases, and 9 bases lay in between. CDR1 and CDR2 from the germline V gene are MNHEY and SVGAGI. The CDR3 nucleotides read TGTGCCAGCCAGGGATGGGAGACCCAGTACTTC. Encoded protein: CASQGWETQYF.

The genes are TRBV19 and TRBJ2-7; possible D gene TRBD1, 6 bases. CDR1 LNHDA and CDR2 SQIVND come from the germline V gene (reference sequence). The V end lost 8 bases, the J end lost 3 bases, and 11 bases lay between the germline ends. The CDR3 extends over 12 amino acids. The CDR3 region is CASAQQGYEQYF. CDR3 bases: TGTGCCAGTGCACAACAGGGCTACGAGCAGTACTTC.

V and J are TRBV11-1 and TRBJ1-1, with 9 bases that match TRBD1. CDR1 SGHAT and CDR2 FQDESV come from the germline V gene (reference sequence). V was clipped by 3 bases and J by 4 bases; unmatched bases: 9. The CDR3 is made up of 16 amino acids. The CDR3 here is CASSLRGQGFGTEAFF. The DNA for the CDR3 is TGTGCCAGCAGCTTGCGGGGACAGGGATTTGGCACTGAAGCTTTCTTT.

The J gene is TRBJ1-4, the V gene TRBV4-1, with D unclear. The CDR3 is made up of 12 amino acids. Trimming removed 4 bases at V and 10 bases at J, with 10 bases between. Germline V gives CDR1 MGHRA, CDR2 YSYEKL. The CDR3 loop is CASSPPGPKLFF. The CDR3, as DNA: TGCGCCAGCAGCCCACCCGGGCCAAAACTGTTTTTT.

The rearrangement joins TRBV28 to TRBJ1-2; 11 nucleotides align to TRBD1. J gave up 8 bases and V 8 bases, and 4 bases lay outside the gene matches. CDR3 length equals 12 residues. Germline V gene lookup returns CDR1 MDHEN and CDR2 SYDVKM. Here the CDR3 DNA reads TGTGCCAGCGGACAGGGGGCGGGCGGCTACACCTTC. This translates into CASGQGAGGYTF.

This chain joins TRBV12-2 and TRBJ2-1; the table's D call, TRBD2, has no DNA check behind it. TRBV12-2 is classified as a pseudogene. This CDR3 is built from 14 residues. This CDR3 is CASRLLGGIGEQFF. The CDR3 region has the DNA TGTGCAAGTCGCTTACTTGGCGGGATTGGTGAGCAGTTCTTC.

The chain combines TRBV10-1 with TRBJ2-7; D ambiguous. CDR1 and CDR2 from the germline V gene are WNHNN and SYGVQD (reference sequence). The CDR3 length is 12 residues. Trimming cost V 6 bases and J 5 bases, with 11 bases left between them. The CDR3 DNA follows: TGCGCCAGCAGCGAAGAGGCTAACGAGCAGTACTTC. As protein: CASSEEANEQYF.

The genes are TRBV3-1 (or the pseudogene TRBV3-2) and TRBJ1-2; no definite D call. The CDR3 has 14 residues. Germline V CDR1 and CDR2: LGHDT, YNNKEL (reference sequence). Trimming cost V 4 bases and J 0 bases, with 9 bases left between them. CDR3 in DNA: TGTGCCAGCAGCCCTGAGGATTCTAACTATGGCTACACCTTC. Its translation: CASSPEDSNYGYTF.

The chain couples TRBV12-5 to TRBJ1-5; D is ambiguous. Germline V gives CDR1 LGHNT, CDR2 FRNRAP. This CDR3 contains 12 residues. The ends were cut back, 4 bases at V and 6 bases at J, with 7 bases in the middle. The chain's CDR3 is CASGSSGQPQHF. The CDR3, as DNA: TGTGCTAGTGGTTCGAGTGGTCAGCCCCAGCATTTT.

Here the CDR3 reads CATSRGPGTALSSTDTQYF. As DNA, the CDR3 is TGTGCCACCAGCAGAGGTCCCGGGACTGCACTTTCTTCCACAGATACGCAGTATTTT. The V gene is TRBV15, the J gene TRBJ2-3, with D tentatively TRBD2 (6 bases). The germline V gene encodes CDR1 LNHNV and CDR2 YYDKDF (reference sequence). The CDR3 consists of 19 residues. V dropped 1 base and J dropped 2 bases, with 22 bases sitting between them.

This chain uses TRBV4-2 with TRBJ2-3; D tentatively fits TRBD1 or TRBD2 (6 bases each). Trimming removed 2 bases at V and 5 bases at J, with 20 bases between. This CDR3 is 17 amino acids long. Germline V gives CDR1 LGHNA, CDR2 YNFKEQ. The DNA for the CDR3 is TGTGCCAGCAGCCAAATCCGCCGGGGGCTAGCTCTAGATACGCAGTATTTT. Translated: CASSQIRRGLALDTQYF.